These 26 T cell receptor beta chains were sequenced from one sample in a study of blood T cells in healthy people across ages. Primed by a sample-barcoded 5' primer and a J-beta primer mix, a second PCR proceeded for roughly 6 to 12 cycles. From the 5' RACE reads, TCRdb called clonotypes with MiXCR, one entry per CDR3 protein. The data contain approximately 700,000 distinct CDR3 sequences, roughly 32% of them singletons. Material for sequencing was blood. Receptors originate from a woman aged 80 or older in good health.

The rearrangement links TRBV16 to TRBJ2-3; D unresolved. The CDR3 has 16 amino acids. The ends were cut back, 6 bases at V and 2 bases at J, with 18 bases in the middle. In germline, CDR1 is KGHSY, CDR2 FQNENV. The CDR3, as DNA: TGTGCCAGCAGTCCCTCGGGCTACACAAACACAGATACGCAGTATTTT. This codes for CASSPSGYTNTDTQYF.

The sample holds a few counts of this clonotype. The rearrangement links TRBV20-1 to TRBJ1-2; tentatively, D is TRBD1 (5 bases). This CDR3 spans 14 amino acids. Germline CDR1 reads DFQATT; CDR2 reads SNEGSKA (reference sequence). With 5 bases removed from V and 6 bases from J, the gap between germline ends came to 19 bases. Here the CDR3 reads CSAPNRRQSDGYTF. As DNA, the CDR3 is TGCAGTGCTCCAAACAGGAGACAGTCGGATGGCTACACCTTC.

This chain links TRBV7-2 with TRBJ1-4; D might be TRBD1 (6 bases). CDR1 SGHTA and CDR2 FQGNSA come from the germline V gene. With 2 bases removed from V and 8 bases from J, the gap between germline ends came to 12 bases. The length of the CDR3 is 14 residues. CDR3 amino acids: CASSLRITGEKLFF. The CDR3 DNA sequence: TGTGCCAGCAGCTTACGGATCACAGGGGAAAAACTGTTTTTT. Supplemented by reference TRBV7-2 and TRBJ1-4, the full variable domain reads GAGVSQSPSNKVTEKGKDVELRCDPISGHTALYWYRQSLGQGLEFLIYFQGNSAPDKSGLPSDRFSAERTGGSVSTLTIQRTQQEDSAVYLCASSLRITGEKLFFGSGTQLSVL.

This clonotype was detected ten times or more. The chain recombines TRBV6-5 with TRBJ2-7; D might be TRBD2 (5 bases). The length of the CDR3 is 14 residues. Deletions cut 6 bases from V and 3 bases from J, with 15 bases between. Looked up from germline, CDR1 is MNHEY and CDR2 is SVGAGI. The DNA for the CDR3 is TGTGCCAGCAGACAAGCCCTCGGGGACTACGAGCAGTACTTC. Its translation is CASRQALGDYEQYF.

Ten or more counts support this clonotype. The V and J genes are TRBV12-3 or TRBV12-4 and TRBJ1-5; TRBD1 matches at 11 bases. The CDR3 is 18 amino acids. The V and J ends lost 5 bases and 0 bases, in that order; junction bases with no gene match: 9. The CDR3 region has the DNA TGTGCCAGCAGTCACTGGACAGGGGGCGCGTATAGCAATCAGCCCCAGCATTTT. As protein: CASSHWTGGAYSNQPQHF.

The sample holds many counts of this clonotype. V is TRBV7-3 and J is TRBJ2-1, with a tentative D call TRBD2 (6 bases). CDR1 SGHTA and CDR2 FQGTGA come from the germline V gene. V was trimmed by 0 bases and J by 3 bases, leaving 9 bases between them. This CDR3 is built from 15 residues. The CDR3 nucleotides are TGTGCCAGCAGCTTAACTAGCGGAATCTACAATGAGCAGTTCTTC. Its translation: CASSLTSGIYNEQFF.

The gene calls are TRBV29-1 and TRBJ1-3; TRBD1 matches 9 bases. In germline, CDR1 is SQVTM, CDR2 ANQGSEA. This CDR3 spans 14 amino acids. The V gene end was trimmed by 6 bases and the J gene end by 4 bases; junction bases not matched to a gene: 7. The CDR3 bases are TGCAGCGTGGATCCCGGGACAGGGGGAAACACCATATATTTT. Translating it yields CSVDPGTGGNTIYF.

This clonotype was detected ten times or more. V usage is TRBV6-2 or TRBV6-3 and J usage is TRBJ2-5; no firm D call. The CDR3 contains 15 residues. Germline CDR1 MNHEY, CDR2 SVGEGT. V lost 0 bases to trimming and J lost 7 bases, with 15 bases between them. CDR3 region: CASSYSIGWEGTQYF. The DNA of the CDR3 is TGTGCCAGCAGTTACTCGATTGGCTGGGAAGGGACCCAGTACTTC.

As regards this clonotype: A much larger clone differs from this one at a single base, so this may be a read error. The rearrangement uses TRBV5-1 and TRBJ2-1, with 10 bases matching TRBD1. The DNA end favors TRBJ2-7, so the J call may be wrong. Germline loops: CDR1 SGHRS, CDR2 YFSETQ. The CDR3 extends over 14 amino acids. The CDR3 bases are TGCGCCAGCAGCCTTGGACAGGGGGACAATGAGCAGTACTTC. It codes for CASSLGQGDNEQYF.

This clonotype has at least ten counts. The chain carries TRBV6-2 or TRBV6-3 and TRBJ1-2; tentatively, D is TRBD1 (6 bases). The CDR3 length is 14 residues. From germline, CDR1 is MNHEY and CDR2 SVGEGT. V shed 1 base and J shed 4 bases, with 10 bases lying between them. Written as DNA, the CDR3 is TGTGCCAGCAGTTACTATACAGGGAGCTATGGCTACACCTTC. Translation gives CASSYYTGSYGYTF.

This clonotype was counted at least ten times. This rearrangement joins TRBV20-1 to TRBJ2-2, with 12 bases identical to TRBD1. After removal of 6 bases from V and 6 bases from J, the junction contained 5 bases not matched to a gene. From germline, CDR1 is DFQATT and CDR2 SNEGSKA (reference sequence). The CDR3 is 14 amino acids. CDR3 sequence reads: CSAPGTGGPGELFF. CDR3 nucleotides: TGCAGTGCACCCGGGACAGGGGGCCCCGGGGAGCTGTTTTTT.

This clonotype has only a few counts. The chain carries TRBV5-5 and TRBJ2-6, with a possible D match to TRBD2 (5 bases). The CDR3 covers 16 residues. Trimming cost V 2 bases and J 0 bases, with 9 bases left between them. Germline values: CDR1 SGHKS, CDR2 YYEKEE (reference sequence). Here the CDR3 reads CASSLGGFSGANVLTF. The CDR3 nucleotides read TGTGCCAGCAGCTTAGGAGGATTCTCTGGGGCCAACGTCCTGACTTTC. The variable domain in full, with the rest retrieved from reference TRBV5-5 and TRBJ2-6, is DAGVTQSPTHLIKTRGQQVTLRCSPISGHKSVSWYQQVLGQGPQFIFQYYEKEERGRGNFPDRFSARQFPNYSSELNVNALLLGDSALYLCASSLGGFSGANVLTFGAGSRLTVL.

This clonotype was seen repeatedly, ten times or more. The chain uses TRBV20-1 and TRBJ2-7, with a tentative D call TRBD2 (5 bases). V dropped 3 bases and J dropped 3 bases, with 12 bases sitting between them. There are 13 residues in the CDR3. The V gene's germline CDR1 is DFQATT and CDR2 SNEGSKA (reference sequence). The CDR3 sequence: CSASRTAGYEQYF. The CDR3 DNA follows: TGCAGTGCTAGCAGGACTGCGGGCTACGAGCAGTACTTC.

This chain links TRBV11-3 with TRBJ2-2; D remains unclear. The CDR3 spans 15 residues. CDR1 SGHNT and CDR2 YENEEA come from the germline V gene. The V and J ends lost 3 bases and 3 bases respectively, with 11 bases between them. Here the CDR3 reads CASSFDPGHTGELFF. The CDR3 DNA reads as TGTGCCAGCAGCTTCGACCCCGGGCACACCGGGGAGCTGTTTTTT.

This clonotype was seen repeatedly, ten times or more. This chain uses TRBV20-1 with TRBJ2-7; TRBD1 might be the D (5 bases). Germline V gives CDR1 DFQATT, CDR2 SNEGSKA (reference sequence). The CDR3 runs 14 residues. Trimming stripped 2 bases from V and 3 bases from J, with 14 bases between. As DNA, the CDR3 is TGCAGTGCTAGACCCTCCGACAGATACTACGAGCAGTACTTC. Protein sequence: CSARPSDRYYEQYF.

As for this clonotype: A much larger clone lies a single base off, so this may be a read error. No conserved phenylalanine or tryptophan is present at the end of the CDR3, so a read error is the likely explanation. The chain is built from TRBV9 and TRBJ2-3, with 8 nucleotides matching TRBD2. In germline, CDR1 is SGDLS, CDR2 YYNGEE. The CDR3 length is 13 residues. V lost 4 bases, J lost 6 bases, and 4 bases stayed unmatched. CDR3 region: CASSNSGADTQYL. Written as DNA, the CDR3 is TGTGCCAGCAGCAATAGCGGGGCGGATACGCAGTATCTT.

This clonotype was picked up many times. The V and J genes are TRBV7-2 and TRBJ2-7; D call uncertain. The CDR3 has 14 amino acids. Trimming cost V 1 base and J 2 bases, with 9 bases left between them. In germline, CDR1 is SGHTA, CDR2 FQGNSA. CDR3 sequence reads: CASSLEGEAYEQYF. In DNA, the CDR3 is TGTGCCAGCAGCTTAGAGGGTGAAGCCTACGAGCAGTACTTC.

At least ten counts were recorded for this clonotype. V is TRBV7-2 and J is TRBJ1-6, with 10 bases fitting TRBD1. With 1 base clipped from V and 13 bases from J, the junction kept 1 base outside the gene matches. CDR1 is SGHTA and CDR2 is FQGNSA in the germline V gene. This CDR3 is 13 amino acids long. CDR3 residues: CASSLGDRGPLHF. For the CDR3, the DNA is TGTGCCAGCAGCTTAGGGGACAGGGGCCCCCTCCACTTT.

V is TRBV29-1 and J is TRBJ2-4, with D possibly matching TRBD1 (6 bases). The end of the DNA fits TRBJ2-7 better, so the J call may be wrong. The CDR3 spans 11 residues. The germline CDR1 and CDR2 sequences are SQVTM and ANQGSEA. The CDR3 DNA is TGCAGCGGGGTACAGGGTACCGAGCAGTACTTC. Protein sequence: CSGVQGTEQYF.

At least ten counts were recorded for this clonotype. The chain joins TRBV7-9 to TRBJ1-5; perhaps TRBD1 as D (5 bases). Germline CDR1 and CDR2: SEHNR and FQNEAQ (reference sequence). The length of the CDR3 is 15 residues. The V end lost 5 bases, the J end lost 5 bases, and 16 bases lay between the germline ends. CDR3 sequence reads: CASSAQGRGDQPQHF. CDR3 bases: TGTGCCAGCAGCGCGCAGGGAAGGGGTGATCAGCCCCAGCATTTT.

The table lists this clonotype with a few counts. The rearrangement joins TRBV30 to TRBJ1-5; D unclear. Germline V CDR1 and CDR2: GTSNPN, SVGIG (reference sequence). Trimming cost V 0 bases and J 4 bases, with 7 bases left between them. The length of the CDR3 is 13 residues. CDR3 sequence reads: CAWSVPGNQPQHF. For the CDR3, the DNA is TGTGCCTGGAGTGTACCGGGAAATCAGCCCCAGCATTTT.

This clonotype has a handful of counts. A read error may be the cause here, since a much bigger clone is one base away. The V gene is TRBV7-2, the J gene TRBJ2-7; 9 bases match TRBD1. This CDR3 spans 15 amino acids. Unmatched junction bases numbered 5, after V lost 0 bases and J lost 5 bases. The germline gives CDR1 SGHTA, CDR2 FQGNSA. The chain's CDR3 is CASSLAGTGCDEQYF. Written as DNA, the CDR3 is TGTGCCAGCAGCTTAGCCGGGACAGGGTGCGACGAGCAGTACTTC.

V usage is TRBV7-9 and J usage is TRBJ2-7, with 12 bases aligning to TRBD2. Germline V CDR1 and CDR2: SEHNR, FQNEAQ (reference sequence). Germline trimming cut 5 bases from V and 0 bases from J; bases unmatched to any gene: 8. The CDR3 is 17 residues long. CDR3 in DNA: TGTGCCAGCAGCCCGGGACTAGCGGGCCCTAGCTCCTACGAGCAGTACTTC. It encodes CASSPGLAGPSSYEQYF.

This clonotype has just a few counts. The chain combines TRBV12-3 or TRBV12-4 with TRBJ2-3; a possible D gene is TRBD1 (6 bases). The CDR3 has 15 amino acids. The ends were cut back, 7 bases at V and 0 bases at J, with 14 bases in the middle. The DNA for the CDR3 is TGTGCCAGCACCTTGGGGGCGGTGAGCACAGATACGCAGTATTTT. It encodes CASTLGAVSTDTQYF.

This clonotype was detected ten times or more. The gene calls are TRBV24-1 and TRBJ1-5, with 10 bases fitting TRBD1. The V gene's germline CDR1 is KGHDR and CDR2 SFDVKD. Germline trimming cut 4 bases from V and 2 bases from J; bases unmatched to any gene: 10. The CDR3 consists of 18 residues. The CDR3 sequence: CATSEGRDRGKRNQPQHF. The CDR3 nucleotides read TGTGCCACCAGTGAGGGCCGGGACAGGGGTAAGCGCAATCAGCCCCAGCATTTT.

Turning to this clonotype: This may come from a read error, since a much larger clone is one base off. V usage is TRBV3-1 and J usage is TRBJ1-2; tentative D call: TRBD1 (5 bases). This CDR3 region has 14 residues. V was clipped by 2 bases and J by 3 bases, with 10 bases between them. From germline, CDR1 is LGHDT and CDR2 YNNKEL (reference sequence). CDR3 amino acids: CASSQIRGDYGYTF. The DNA for the CDR3 is TGTGCCAGCAGCCAAATCCGGGGCGACTATGGCTACACCTTC. Filled out from reference TRBV3-1 and TRBJ1-2, the complete variable domain reads DTAVSQTPKYLVTQMGNDKSIKCEQNLGHDTMYWYKQDSKKFLKIMFSYNNKELIINETVPNRFSPKSPDKAHLNLHINSLELGDSAVYFCASSQIRGDYGYTFGSGTRLTVV.